This TCR beta chain was sequenced during a study of PD-1 blockade in classical Hodgkin lymphoma. Study as a whole: Treatment was intravenous nivolumab, 3 mg/kg every 2 weeks, until progression.

TCRdb's table, derived via immunoSEQ multiplex PCR, lists solely in-frame clones and lacks some. The sample has 43,000 or so clones; about 90% are singletons. Trimming took off 4 bases at V and 3 bases at J, with 3 bases between the two ends. Germline CDR1 and CDR2: MGHRA and YSYEKL. CDR3 length: 11 amino acids. As concerns this clone: What it binds is not known.

Patients all relapsed after autologous stem cell transplantation, and there was variation in brentuximab vedotin exposure. Broader study findings: Whoever responded completely had baseline diversity much like that seen in newly diagnosed patients.

The TCR comes from a human donor with classical Hodgkin lymphoma. This sample comprised peripheral blood mononuclear cells (PBMCs), obtained at baseline. The J gene is TRBJ2-5, the V gene TRBV4-1, with D uncertain. In nucleotides, the CDR3 is TGCGCCAGCAGCCTAAAAGAGACCCAGTACTTC. It yields the protein CASSLKETQYF.